The sequence of this T cell receptor (beta chain) was determined in a study of control samples from healthy donors and cancer patients. Only in-frame clones appear in the TCRdb table, and some are missing; sequencing was by immunoSEQ multiplex PCR. The repertoire holds 90,000 or so clones, roughly nine tenths seen once, with about 7.6% in the top ten. This CDR3 has 13 residues. The germline gives CDR1 KGHSH, CDR2 LQKENI. V was pared by 5 bases and J by 1 base, with 8 bases between. The sequencing input was blood. This chain links TRBV18 with TRBJ2-5; unclear D gene. The source of this sequence is a woman aged 60-75 years in good health. The CDR3 DNA is TGTGCCAGCTCAGGAGCGATCCAAGAGACCCAGTACTTC. It encodes CASSGAIQETQYF. Looking up the rest from reference TRBV18 and TRBJ2-5 gives the full variable domain: NAGVMQNPRHLVRRRGQEARLRCSPMKGHSHVYWYRQLPEEGLKFMVYLQKENIIDESGMPKERFSAEFPKEGPSILRIQQVVRGDSAAYFCASSGAIQETQYFGPGTRLLVL.